The TCR beta chain described here comes from a study of blood T cell repertoires in COVID-19. The overall study: Acute and convalescent COVID-19 samples came from the United States, Italy and Spain.

Authors' processing steps: Estimates of nucleated cell counts were drawn from the amplification of reference gene primers. The table came from immunoSEQ multiplex PCR; TCRdb's copy has only in-frame clones and leaves some out. V, J and clone size derive from that table, while D and trimming were established from the DNA sequence. In the table there are 120,000 to 150,000 clones, 86% of which are singletons. The CDR3 loop spans 14 amino acids. The V end lost 2 bases, the J end lost 1 base, and 8 bases lay between the germline ends. Germline V gene data show CDR1 as MDHEN and CDR2 as SYDVKM. Source material: peripheral blood. The source of this sequence is a woman in her sixties with acute or convalescent COVID-19. The chain joins TRBV28 to TRBJ1-1, with no clear D. The CDR3 protein is CASSLGLANTEAFF. The DNA for the CDR3 is TGTGCCAGCAGTTTAGGGCTGGCGAACACTGAAGCTTTCTTT.